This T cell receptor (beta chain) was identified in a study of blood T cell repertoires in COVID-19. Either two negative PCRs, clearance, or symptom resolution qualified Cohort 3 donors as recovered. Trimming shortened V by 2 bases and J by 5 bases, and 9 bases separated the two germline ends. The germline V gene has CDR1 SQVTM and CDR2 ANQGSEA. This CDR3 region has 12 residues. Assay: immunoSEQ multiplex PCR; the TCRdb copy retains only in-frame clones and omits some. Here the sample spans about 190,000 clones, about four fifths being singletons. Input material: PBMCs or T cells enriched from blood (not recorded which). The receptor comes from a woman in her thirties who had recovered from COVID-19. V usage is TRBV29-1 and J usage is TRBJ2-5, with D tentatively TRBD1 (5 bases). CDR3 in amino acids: CSVEMGPETQYF. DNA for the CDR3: TGCAGCGTTGAAATGGGGCCCGAGACCCAGTACTTC.